Shown below are 32 T cell receptor beta chains from a single sample sequenced in a study of regulatory T cells in long-lasting Graves disease. Arm-PCR of CDR3 regions and iRepertoire HTBI primers were used to build TCR beta libraries. TCRdb re-analysed the multiplex PCR reads in MiXCR, keeping a single row per CDR3 protein. The sample lists a few hundred thousand distinct CDR3 sequences; approximately 21% were seen once. The sample's time point: persistent/refractory GD, antithyroid drugs over 5 years with positive TRAb. The authors made the TCR library using RNA they extracted from PBMCs. Sequenced here: peripheral blood mononuclear cells (PBMCs), sampled when the disease was refractory, from a patient treated with antithyroid drugs. The receptors were gathered from a female donor with Graves disease.

This clonotype was counted many times. The chain combines TRBV11-3 with TRBJ1-1; D gene uncertain. Germline lookup yields CDR1 SGHNT and CDR2 YENEEA. With 4 bases removed from V and 4 bases from J, the gap between germline ends came to 7 bases. The CDR3 is 12 amino acids. The CDR3 protein is CASSSAGTEAFF. CDR3 bases: TGTGCCAGCAGCTCAGCGGGCACTGAAGCTTTCTTT.

This clonotype was detected a few times. In DNA, the CDR3 is TGTGCCAGCAGTCATGGTGGCAGGCCCTCCTACGAGCAGTACTTC. Its protein product is CASSHGGRPSYEQYF. The chain is built from TRBV28 and TRBJ2-7; no firm D call. The CDR3 covers 15 residues. Germline V lookup: CDR1 MDHEN, CDR2 SYDVKM. V lost 5 bases, J lost 0 bases, and 14 bases lay in between.

In this sample, this clonotype turned up a few times. The V gene is TRBV4-3, the J gene TRBJ2-5; no clear D gene. CDR3 length: 13 residues. Germline V gene lookup returns CDR1 LGHNA and CDR2 YSLEER. The ends were cut back, 1 base at V and 10 bases at J, with 13 bases in the middle. CDR3 coding DNA: TGCGCCAGCAGCCAAGTCGGGCGGAGTGACCAGTACTTC. This gives the protein CASSQVGRSDQYF.

Ten or more counts support this clonotype. The chain recombines TRBV6-2 or TRBV6-3 with TRBJ1-5; a possible D gene is TRBD1 (6 bases). V was trimmed by 4 bases and J by 0 bases, leaving 16 bases between them. CDR3 length equals 17 residues. Germline V CDR1 and CDR2: MNHEY, SVGEGT. This CDR3 reads CASSWRGTPYSNQPQHF. CDR3 in DNA: TGTGCCAGCAGTTGGAGGGGGACTCCTTATAGCAATCAGCCCCAGCATTTT.

This clonotype appeared many times. The chain joins TRBV29-1 to TRBJ1-1; D is perhaps TRBD1 (6 bases). Looked up from germline, CDR1 is SQVTM and CDR2 is ANQGSEA. The CDR3 covers 18 residues. Trimming took off 1 base at V and 0 bases at J, with 21 bases between the two ends. This CDR3 reads CSVEASQGSHKLNTEAFF. The CDR3 region has the DNA TGCAGCGTTGAAGCATCACAGGGATCGCATAAACTGAACACTGAAGCTTTCTTT. Drawing the rest from reference TRBV29-1 and TRBJ1-1, the complete variable domain is SAVISQKPSRDICQRGTSLTIQCQVDSQVTMMFWYRQQPGQSLTLIATANQGSEATYESGFVIDKFPISRPNLTFSTLTVSNMSPEDSSIYLCSVEASQGSHKLNTEAFFGQGTRLTVV.

This clonotype has a handful of counts. V is TRBV29-1 and J is TRBJ2-7; unclear D gene. Trimming removed 6 bases at V and 2 bases at J, with 14 bases between. The CDR3 contains 13 residues. CDR1 is SQVTM and CDR2 is ANQGSEA in the germline V gene. The chain's CDR3 is CSVWRDATYEQYF. CDR3 DNA: TGCAGCGTCTGGAGAGACGCGACCTACGAGCAGTACTTC.

This clonotype was counted a few times. Written as DNA, the CDR3 is TGTGCCAGCTCACCAGAAGCGGGGGACCAAGAGACCCAGTACTTC. It yields the protein CASSPEAGDQETQYF. This chain uses TRBV18 with TRBJ2-5, with 8 bases fitting TRBD2. Germline CDR1 is KGHSH and CDR2 is LQKENI. This CDR3 is built from 15 residues. With 2 bases clipped from V and 0 bases from J, the junction kept 2 bases outside the gene matches.

This clonotype was seen many times. This sequence joins TRBV28 and TRBJ1-1; maybe TRBD1 (6 bases). The CDR3 contains 15 residues. The germline V and J ends were trimmed by 8 bases and 0 bases, with 16 bases remaining between them. In germline, CDR1 is MDHEN, CDR2 SYDVKM. This chain's CDR3 is CASPPGGGLNTEAFF. The DNA for the CDR3 is TGTGCCAGCCCCCCTGGCGGGGGGCTGAACACTGAAGCTTTCTTT.

This clonotype was seen a few times. The rearrangement links TRBV3-1 to TRBJ1-2, with D unresolved. The germline gives CDR1 LGHDT, CDR2 YNNKEL (reference sequence). With 3 bases removed from V and 4 bases from J, the gap between germline ends came to 15 bases. CDR3 length equals 15 residues. CDR3 in DNA: TGTGCCAGCAGCCAGGGCTCGACCGTTATCTATGGCTACACCTTC. It codes for CASSQGSTVIYGYTF.

This clonotype was counted between two and nine times. The chain recombines TRBV29-1 with TRBJ2-6; no reliable D call. Looked up from germline, CDR1 is SQVTM and CDR2 is ANQGSEA. V lost 2 bases and J lost 1, with 6 bases in between. The CDR3 is 14 amino acids. The CDR3 sequence is CSVEKGSGANVLTF. The CDR3 DNA follows: TGCAGCGTTGAAAAGGGTTCTGGGGCCAACGTCCTGACTTTC.

Only a few counts were recorded for this clonotype. The V call is TRBV5-1, the J call TRBJ2-2; 8 bases are a match to TRBD1. Per the germline V gene, CDR1 is SGHRS and CDR2 is YFSETQ. This CDR3 contains 15 residues. The junction had 5 bases not matched to a gene; V was cut back by 0 bases and J by 7 bases. The CDR3 protein is CASSLDTGGVGELFF. The CDR3 DNA reads as TGCGCCAGCAGCTTGGACACAGGGGGTGTCGGGGAGCTGTTTTTT.

Remarks on this clonotype: Likely a read error: the CDR3 ends without its conserved phenylalanine or tryptophan. The chain is built from TRBV6-2 or TRBV6-3 and TRBJ1-2; no firm D call. This CDR3 is built from 16 residues. The germline V gene has CDR1 MNHEY and CDR2 SVGEGT. Trimming took off 11 bases at V and 3 bases at J, with 25 bases between the two ends. The CDR3 here is CAGPPRAVTADYGYTS. The CDR3 coding sequence is TGTGCCGGCCCCCCACGGGCAGTCACGGCAGACTATGGCTACACCTCC.

The chain is built from TRBV12-3 or TRBV12-4 and TRBJ1-2; TRBD1 matches at 7 bases. The V and J ends lost 6 bases and 12 bases, in that order; junction bases with no gene match: 13. CDR3 size: 13 residues. The CDR3 loop is CASRRRTGTPNTF. CDR3 DNA: TGTGCCAGCAGAAGAAGGACAGGCACGCCTAACACCTTC.

This clonotype was detected ten times or more. V is TRBV9 and J is TRBJ2-7; possibly TRBD1 for D (5 bases). The CDR3 is made up of 14 amino acids. The V end was cut by 4 bases, the J end by 0 bases, with 11 bases between. Germline CDR1 and CDR2: SGDLS and YYNGEE. The CDR3 DNA follows: TGTGCCAGCAGCCCCCGACAGAGCTCCTACGAGCAGTACTTC. Translation: CASSPRQSSYEQYF.

This chain links TRBV3-1 with TRBJ2-1; 7 bases fit TRBD2. The J segment lost 9 bases and the V segment lost 4 bases, leaving 12 bases of the junction unmatched. The V gene's germline CDR1 is LGHDT and CDR2 YNNKEL (reference sequence). CDR3 length: 15 residues. For the CDR3, the DNA is TGTGCCAGCAGCCTAAGCCGGGACTACCCTGCTGAGCAGTTCTTC. Amino acid sequence: CASSLSRDYPAEQFF.

The rearrangement links TRBV12-5 to TRBJ1-4; TRBD1 matches 7 bases. Trimming at V came to 0 bases and at J to 12 bases, leaving 10 bases not matched to a gene. CDR1 and CDR2 (germline): LGHNT, FRNRAP. The CDR3 sequence is 15 residues long. In DNA, the CDR3 is TGTGCTAGTGGTTTGGTAGGGACAGAGTCGGAAGAACTGTTTTTT. Translated, it gives CASGLVGTESEELFF.

This clonotype was seen many times. The genes are TRBV6-5 and TRBJ1-5, with a weak D call TRBD1 (5 bases). V was trimmed by 4 bases and J by 1 base, leaving 17 bases between them. The CDR3 extends over 17 amino acids. CDR1 MNHEY and CDR2 SVGAGI come from the germline V gene. CDR3 loop: CASSSTLGRTSNQPQHF. CDR3 sequence (DNA): TGTGCCAGCAGTTCAACCCTCGGGCGGACAAGCAATCAGCCCCAGCATTTT.

At least ten counts were recorded for this clonotype. The chain employs TRBV6-5 and TRBJ2-5; D may be TRBD2 (6 bases). The CDR3 consists of 15 residues. The V gene lost 4 bases and the J gene lost 5 bases, with 17 bases spanning the gap. Per germline, CDR1 MNHEY and CDR2 SVGAGI. CDR3 DNA sequence: TGTGCCAGCAGTTCGTTAGTGAGGAGCGGGGAGACCCAGTACTTC. Translation: CASSSLVRSGETQYF.

This clonotype was counted many times. This chain connects TRBV7-9 to TRBJ1-5; D may be TRBD1 (5 bases). The CDR3 is 13 amino acids. Germline V gene data show CDR1 as SEHNR and CDR2 as FQNEAQ (reference sequence). V was cut by 4 bases and J by 4 bases, with 8 bases left in between. CDR3 nucleotide sequence: TGTGCCAGCAGCTCGGGACTAAATCAGCCCCAGCATTTT. Residues: CASSSGLNQPQHF.

Many counts were recorded for this clonotype. The chain employs TRBV6-1 and TRBJ1-5; D unclear. The V gene's germline CDR1 is MNHNS and CDR2 SASEGT. The CDR3 has 16 residues. Trimming shortened V by 5 bases and J by 0 bases, and 14 bases separated the two germline ends. The CDR3 is CASSPTTPYSNQPQHF. Here the CDR3 DNA reads TGTGCCAGCAGTCCCACGACACCTTATAGCAATCAGCCCCAGCATTTT.

This clonotype came up many times. The chain is built from TRBV28 and TRBJ2-7; TRBD1 aligns across 12 bases. CDR1 MDHEN and CDR2 SYDVKM come from the germline V gene. With V trimmed by 6 bases and J by 9 bases, 12 bases remained unmatched. The CDR3 runs 15 residues. The CDR3 DNA reads as TGTGCCAGCAGCCTAGAAGGGACAGGGGGCATCGGGCAGTACTTC. Residues: CASSLEGTGGIGQYF.

In its sample, this clonotype was seen many times. The chain uses TRBV5-5 and TRBJ2-7; D is ambiguous. The length of the CDR3 is 14 residues. V was trimmed by 3 bases and J by 4 bases, leaving 14 bases between them. Germline values: CDR1 SGHKS, CDR2 YYEKEE (reference sequence). CDR3 nucleotide sequence: TGTGCCAGCAGCTCTATAGGAGCTGAGTACGAGCAGTACTTC. It translates to CASSSIGAEYEQYF.

The chain is built from TRBV5-1 and TRBJ1-1; TRBD1 matches at 9 bases. The J segment lost 4 bases and the V segment lost 4 bases, leaving 11 bases of the junction unmatched. The CDR3 is 16 residues long. Germline V gives CDR1 SGHRS, CDR2 YFSETQ. This CDR3 reads CASSVSQGASGTEAFF. In nucleotides, the CDR3 is TGCGCCAGCAGCGTCTCACAGGGGGCGAGCGGCACTGAAGCTTTCTTT.

This clonotype was seen a handful of times. The chain recombines TRBV4-1 with TRBJ1-4; D is perhaps TRBD1 (5 bases). V dropped 8 bases and J dropped 3 bases, with 16 bases sitting between them. This CDR3 spans 15 amino acids. CDR1 is MGHRA, CDR2 YSYEKL, per germline. This CDR3 reads CASGWQGNANEKLFF. CDR3 sequence (DNA): TGCGCCAGCGGTTGGCAGGGTAATGCTAATGAAAAACTGTTTTTT.

This clonotype came up many times. The V call is TRBV28, the J call TRBJ1-1, with D uncertain. Germline assignment: CDR1 MDHEN and CDR2 SYDVKM. Between the trimmed V and J ends, which lost 7 bases and 1 base, there was a span of 10 bases. There are 13 residues in the CDR3. This CDR3 is CASKPGENTEAFF. CDR3 sequence (DNA): TGTGCCAGCAAGCCGGGAGAGAACACTGAAGCTTTCTTT.

On this clonotype itself: One junction end disagrees with the germline gene, perhaps due to a read error. The J gene is TRBJ2-1, the V gene TRBV30, with 7 bases matching TRBD1. This CDR3 region has 15 residues. Per the germline V gene, CDR1 is GTSNPN and CDR2 is SVGIG (reference sequence). In DNA, the CDR3 is TGTGCCCGGAGATCAGGGGGAACCTCCTACAATGAGCAGTTCTTC. It codes for CARRSGGTSYNEQFF.

V and J are TRBV28 and TRBJ2-7, with 12 bases lining up with TRBD1. J gave up 2 bases and V 5 bases, and 7 bases lay outside the gene matches. This CDR3 contains 16 residues. Germline-derived CDR1 and CDR2 are MDHEN and SYDVKM. This CDR3 reads CASSPGTGGRPYEQYF. In DNA, the CDR3 is TGTGCCAGCAGTCCCGGGACAGGGGGCCGCCCCTACGAGCAGTACTTC.

This rearrangement joins TRBV29-1 to TRBJ2-5; TRBD2 aligns across 7 bases. CDR3 size: 14 residues. Per the germline V gene, CDR1 is SQVTM and CDR2 is ANQGSEA. Losses at the gene ends were 4 bases for V and 1 base for J; bases not matched to a gene: 6. The CDR3 DNA reads as TGCAGCGTTGCAGGGCCTAGCGGCCAAGAGACCCAGTACTTC. Amino acid sequence: CSVAGPSGQETQYF.

This clonotype was found many times. The V and J genes are TRBV27 and TRBJ2-7, with D perhaps assigned TRBD1 or TRBD2 (5 bases each). The CDR3 runs 15 residues. Per germline, CDR1 MNHEY and CDR2 SMNVEV (reference sequence). V was clipped by 2 bases and J by 1 base, with 12 bases between them. CDR3 region: CASSLETGPSYEQYF. The CDR3 nucleotides read TGTGCCAGCAGTTTAGAAACGGGACCTTCCTACGAGCAGTACTTC.

This clonotype was recorded a few times. The gene calls are TRBV6-2 or TRBV6-3 and TRBJ2-2; a possible D gene is TRBD2 (6 bases). CDR3 size: 15 residues. Deletions cut 2 bases from V and 4 bases from J, with 11 bases between. From germline, CDR1 is MNHEY and CDR2 SVGEGT. In nucleotides, the CDR3 is TGTGCCAGCAGTTACCAGGGAGGAGGCACCGGGGAGCTGTTTTTT. This codes for CASSYQGGGTGELFF.

This chain connects TRBV28 to TRBJ1-2; 10 bases are shared with TRBD1. The CDR3 runs to 15 residues. The V and J ends lost 3 bases and 3 bases, in that order; junction bases with no gene match: 4. CDR1 is MDHEN, CDR2 SYDVKM, per germline. As DNA, the CDR3 is TGTGCCAGCAGTTTCGGGGGACAGGGGTACTATGGCTACACCTTC. It is translated as CASSFGGQGYYGYTF.

This clonotype was picked up many times. The V gene is TRBV19, the J gene TRBJ1-4; D might be TRBD1 (5 bases). CDR3 size: 14 residues. Germline V CDR1 and CDR2: LNHDA, SQIVND (reference sequence). V lost 4 bases and J 7 bases, leaving 13 bases between the germline ends. CDR3 sequence: CASSTRGFGEKLFF. In nucleotides, the CDR3 is TGTGCCAGTAGTACGAGGGGTTTCGGTGAAAAACTGTTTTTT.